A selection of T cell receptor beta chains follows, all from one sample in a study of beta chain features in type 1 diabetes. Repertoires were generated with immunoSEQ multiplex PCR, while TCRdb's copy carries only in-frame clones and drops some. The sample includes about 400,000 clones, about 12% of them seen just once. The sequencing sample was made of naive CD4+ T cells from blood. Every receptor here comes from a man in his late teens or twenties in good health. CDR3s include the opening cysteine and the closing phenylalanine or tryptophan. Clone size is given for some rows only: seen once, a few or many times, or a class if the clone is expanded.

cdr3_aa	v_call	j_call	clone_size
CASTGTSGSYEQYF	TRBV11-2	TRBJ2-7	-
CATSTLRTSGSLNEQFF	TRBV15	TRBJ2-1	few
CASRSGGGTEAFF	TRBV6-1	TRBJ1-1	-
CASTLGASGRVYEQFF	TRBV28	TRBJ2-1	-
CASSSLLTGGTEAFF	TRBV6-5	TRBJ1-1	-
CASSQDSQGAGEQYF	TRBV4-2	TRBJ2-7	few
CASSRVNADGYTF	TRBV6-5	TRBJ1-2	-
CASSPQGVFTGELFF	TRBV9	TRBJ2-2	-
CASSPDRGEQYF	TRBV18	TRBJ2-7	few
CASRVGLAMDEQFF	TRBV6-5	TRBJ2-1	-
CASSYGREGLNIQYF	TRBV6-5	TRBJ2-4	few
CASSGYEQYF	TRBV28	TRBJ2-7	few
CASSTHMYEQYF	TRBV11-2	TRBJ2-7	-
CASRRDSSYTGELFF	TRBV27	TRBJ2-2	-
CASSQESPTSGRTDTQYF	TRBV4-1	TRBJ2-3	few
CASSPQVTHNEQFF	TRBV18	TRBJ2-1	few
CASSRSKATNEKLFF	TRBV4-2	TRBJ1-4	-
CASSTGTSHEQFF	TRBV5-4	TRBJ2-1	-
CASSENSGSGETQYF	TRBV7-3	TRBJ2-5	few
CASSYNRETNEQFF	TRBV6-5	TRBJ2-1	-
CASSRGGDEQFF	TRBV7-3	TRBJ2-1	few
CASSVGSAGNQPQHF	TRBV9	TRBJ1-5	few
CASSLLDEQFF	TRBV5-6	TRBJ2-1	-
CASSQDRQGATDTQYF	TRBV4-3	TRBJ2-3	-
CASSQDFIRVNEKLFF	TRBV4-3	TRBJ1-4	few
CASSHPLQGTNPARYEQYF	TRBV4-2	TRBJ2-7	few
CASSRDSKNTEAFF	TRBV6-1	TRBJ1-1	few
CASSAQGAVNQPQHF	TRBV6-5	TRBJ1-5	few
CATSGGSGTGEYEQYF	TRBV15	-	few
CASSRPGYTQYF	TRBV5-6	TRBJ2-5	-
CASSEALRGVEQFF	TRBV2	TRBJ2-1	-
CASSLGASGGTYNEQFF	TRBV7-8	TRBJ2-1	-
CAITNGLAGGEDEQFF	TRBV10-3	TRBJ2-1	-
CASSLDAGTRVSSYEQYF	TRBV7-2	TRBJ2-7	-
CASSPEETQYF	TRBV2	TRBJ2-5	-
CAWSVRRTALTQYF	TRBV30	TRBJ2-5	few
CASTLGGQSSYNEQFF	TRBV5-4	TRBJ2-1	-
CASFGKLGDGTEAFF	TRBV25-1	TRBJ1-1	-
CASSISRTQQYF	TRBV19	TRBJ2-7	few
CSVGASSAETQYF	TRBV29-1	TRBJ2-5	many
CASSQLGLSSSYEQYF	TRBV4-2	TRBJ2-7	-
CAWRKQGVHGYTF	TRBV30	TRBJ1-2	-
CASTPSGGPYEQYF	TRBV27	TRBJ2-7	few
CASKKTGSNEKLFF	TRBV30	TRBJ1-4	few
CASSPDKYGYTF	TRBV4-2	TRBJ1-2	-
CASSQDRTSGSTSGANVLTF	TRBV4-1	TRBJ2-6	-
CASSVAERQSYEQYF	TRBV9	TRBJ2-7	-
CASHRAPNTEAFF	TRBV6-5	TRBJ1-1	-
CASKDRFSYEQYF	TRBV19	TRBJ2-7	few
CASSSSPQGARGYTF	TRBV28	TRBJ1-2	-
CASSPADRPNYGYTF	TRBV18	TRBJ1-2	few
CASSFSAAGANVLTF	TRBV6-1	TRBJ2-6	-
CAWSVQHPEAFF	TRBV30	TRBJ1-1	-
CASSQGAGGPRNEQFF	TRBV4-1	TRBJ2-1	-
CASSAGQGRYEKLFF	TRBV9	TRBJ1-4	-
CASSPSGGADTQYF	TRBV18	TRBJ2-3	few
CASSRDRVGYTF	TRBV6-5	TRBJ1-2	-
CASSQEQSNYGYTF	TRBV4-2	TRBJ1-2	-
CASSGTLNTEAFF	TRBV6-5	TRBJ1-1	few
CASSSGAGSSYEQYF	TRBV7-3	TRBJ2-7	-